This record looks at one T cell receptor beta chain sequence and its context. These data come from a study of blood T cell repertoires in COVID-19. Here immunoSEQ multiplex PCR was the method, and the copy in TCRdb shows in-frame clones only, minus some. The sample lists approximately 450,000 clones; approximately 92% were seen once. Germline CDR1 is MDHEN and CDR2 is SYDVKM. V was pared by 3 bases and J by 7 bases, with 13 bases between. There are 13 residues in the CDR3. Input material: PBMCs or T cells enriched from blood (not recorded which). V and J are TRBV28 and TRBJ2-7; perhaps TRBD2 as D (5 bases). This receptor was obtained from a man aged 30 to 45 who had recovered from COVID-19. As DNA, the CDR3 is TGTGCCAGCAGTTTCCGGGAACGAGGGGAGCAGTACTTC. This sequence encodes CASSFRERGEQYF.